This T cell receptor (beta chain) was captured by sequencing in a study of T cell repertoires in cytomegalovirus infection. Study summary: An indication of both CMV infection and matching HLA type came from public TCR beta signatures.

The germline gives CDR1 SGHTA, CDR2 FQGNSA. The CDR3 runs to 16 residues. V lost 5 bases and J lost 0, with 16 bases in between. A single record per CDR3 protein comes from TCRdb applying MiXCR to the reads. The data show around 630,000 distinct CDR3 sequences, approximately 24% seen once. This clonotype came up a few times. Its antigen is unknown. Points from the study as a whole: Dominating the ex vivo response were HLA-C-restricted CMV-specific TCR beta clonotypes. The cumulative frequency of public TCR beta families distinguished individuals who carried CMV together with the relevant HLA.

The sample consisted of CD8+ T cells from PBMCs. This TCR was recovered from a human donor in good health (CMV status not recorded). Some clones in this sample may be carry-over from other donors' samples. The chain links TRBV7-2 to TRBJ1-1, with D unclear. The CDR3 region is CASSPSEGFLNTEAFF. The CDR3 nucleotides read TGTGCCAGCAGCCCATCCGAAGGATTTTTGAACACTGAAGCTTTCTTT.